This TCR beta chain was sequenced in a study of T cell responses to AZD1222 COVID-19 vaccine. Findings and limits, study-wide: After the peak T cell response, and only then, were repertoires sampled. Unmutated variant regions are reportedly the target of nearly half of TCRs that are spike-specific.

This CDR3 spans 13 amino acids. Assay: immunoSEQ multiplex PCR; the TCRdb copy retains only in-frame clones and omits some. The table shows about 160,000 clones, with more than 80% occurring only once. Concerning this clone: Antigen specificity is unknown.

The J gene is TRBJ2-7, the V gene TRBV21-1; the D call of TRBD1 is as the table states it, not checked on the DNA. TRBV21-1 is a documented pseudogene. The sequence derives from an adult in good health. The starting material was peripheral blood, obtained on day 0 of AZD1222 vaccination. The CDR3 here is CASSKVWGTEQYV. CDR3 nucleotide sequence: TGTGCCAGCAGCAAAGTGTGGGGCACGGAGCAGTACGTC.